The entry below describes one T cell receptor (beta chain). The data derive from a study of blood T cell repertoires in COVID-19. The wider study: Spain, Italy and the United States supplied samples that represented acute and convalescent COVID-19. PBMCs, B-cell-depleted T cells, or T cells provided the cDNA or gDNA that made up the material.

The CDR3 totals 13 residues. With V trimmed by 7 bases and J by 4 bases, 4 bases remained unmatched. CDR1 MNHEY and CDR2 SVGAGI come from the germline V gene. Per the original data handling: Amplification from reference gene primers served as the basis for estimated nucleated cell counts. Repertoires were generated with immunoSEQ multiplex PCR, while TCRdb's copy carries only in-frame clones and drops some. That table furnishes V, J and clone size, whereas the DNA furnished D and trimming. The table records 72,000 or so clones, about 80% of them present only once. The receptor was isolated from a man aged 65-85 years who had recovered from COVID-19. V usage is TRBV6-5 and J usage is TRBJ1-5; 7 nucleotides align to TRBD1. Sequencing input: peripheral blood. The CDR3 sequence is CASKLTGNQPQHF. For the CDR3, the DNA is TGTGCCAGCAAACTGACAGGGAATCAGCCCCAGCATTTT.